A single sample is the source of the 20 T cell receptor beta chains below, sequenced in a study of CD8 T cells in ankylosing spondylitis. TCRdb reprocessed the 5' RACE reads with MiXCR, giving one entry per CDR3 protein. The sample lists 130,000 to 150,000 distinct CDR3 sequences, roughly 8% seen once, with approximately 6.8% in the top ten. Sample: synovial fluid, either unsorted or a sorted T cell fraction (not recorded which). The receptors were gathered from a male donor with ankylosing spondylitis.

This clonotype was observed many times. The gene calls are TRBV29-1 and TRBJ2-3; 10 bases fit TRBD2. Looked up from germline, CDR1 is SQVTM and CDR2 is ANQGSEA. CDR3 size: 12 residues. J was trimmed by 6 bases and V by 5 bases; bases with no gene match: 2. Here the CDR3 DNA reads TGCAGCGTTAGACTAGCGGGTGATACGCAGTATTTT. Translated, it gives CSVRLAGDTQYF.

This clonotype was counted many times. The rearrangement uses TRBV7-2 and TRBJ1-1; D is undetermined. CDR1 is SGHTA and CDR2 is FQGNSA in the germline V gene. CDR3 length equals 13 residues. The V gene lost 5 bases and the J gene lost 0 bases, with 7 bases spanning the gap. The CDR3 DNA reads TGTGCCAGCAGCGCAGATATGAACACTGAAGCTTTCTTT. Its protein is CASSADMNTEAFF.

Ten or more counts support this clonotype. The chain combines TRBV10-3 with TRBJ2-6, with D possibly matching TRBD1 (5 bases). V was trimmed by 3 bases and J by 2 bases, leaving 17 bases between them. The CDR3 runs 18 residues. CDR1 and CDR2 from the germline V gene are ENHRY and SYGVKD. The CDR3 reads CAISDPREIMAGANVLTF. The CDR3 DNA sequence: TGTGCCATCAGTGACCCCAGGGAAATTATGGCTGGGGCCAACGTCCTGACTTTC.

This clonotype has ten or more counts. Here the CDR3 reads CASRKGPQETQYF. CDR3 nucleotides: TGTGCCAGCAGGAAGGGTCCTCAAGAGACCCAGTACTTC. V usage is TRBV7-6 and J usage is TRBJ2-5; D call uncertain. The CDR3 is made up of 13 amino acids. Germline V gene sequence: CDR1 SGHVS, CDR2 FNYEAQ. V was trimmed by 6 bases and J by 2 bases, leaving 10 bases between them.

A few counts support this clonotype. The chain recombines TRBV5-1 with TRBJ2-3, with 9 bases lining up with TRBD2. With V trimmed by 5 bases and J by 0 bases, 4 bases remained unmatched. Germline loops: CDR1 SGHRS, CDR2 YFSETQ. This CDR3 has 15 amino acids. The CDR3: CASSTSGQSTDTQYF. Here the CDR3 DNA reads TGCGCCAGCAGTACTAGCGGGCAAAGCACAGATACGCAGTATTTT.

This clonotype has at least ten counts. The chain has TRBV4-3 and TRBJ2-7; no reliable D call. CDR3 size: 13 residues. V lost 0 bases, J lost 5 bases, and 8 bases lay in between. Germline V lookup: CDR1 LGHNA, CDR2 YSLEER. The DNA of the CDR3 is TGCGCCAGCAGCCAAGAGGTTCTTGACGAGCAGTACTTC. It translates to CASSQEVLDEQYF.

This clonotype has a handful of counts. V is TRBV20-1 and J is TRBJ2-1; the match to TRBD1 covers 7 bases. Trimming cost V 6 bases and J 3 bases; bases outside gene matches: 14. The CDR3 consists of 16 residues. Germline values: CDR1 DFQATT, CDR2 SNEGSKA (reference sequence). The CDR3 nucleotides are TGCAGTGCCCTCGACAGGGCATTAAGCTTCTACAATGAGCAGTTCTTC. The encoded protein is CSALDRALSFYNEQFF.

In its sample, this clonotype was seen many times. A junction boundary mismatches the germline segment, possibly from a read error. The chain uses TRBV5-1 and TRBJ2-5; 8 positions agree with TRBD2. Germline assignment: CDR1 SGHRS and CDR2 YFSETQ. The CDR3 loop spans 13 amino acids. The CDR3 nucleotides are TGTGCCAGCAGCCTTGCGGGGGGAGAGACCCAGTACTTC. It is translated as CASSLAGGETQYF.

This clonotype was counted only a few times. The chain links TRBV9 to TRBJ2-5; TRBD1 matches at 7 bases. V trimming: 4 bases; J trimming: 2 bases; junction bases outside the gene matches: 5. Germline V gene data show CDR1 as SGDLS and CDR2 as YYNGEE. The CDR3 sequence is 14 residues long. The DNA for the CDR3 is TGTGCCAGCAGCCTCGACAGGGATCAAGAGACCCAGTACTTC. Its protein is CASSLDRDQETQYF.

This clonotype has ten or more counts. The chain couples TRBV9 to TRBJ2-7, with D possibly being TRBD1 (5 bases). Trimming removed 7 bases from V and 0 bases from J, with 14 bases in between. CDR1 is SGDLS and CDR2 is YYNGEE in the germline V gene. The CDR3 sequence is 14 residues long. DNA of the CDR3: TGTGCCAGCGGCCCCCAACAGGCCTCCTACGAGCAGTACTTC. Its protein is CASGPQQASYEQYF.

This clonotype has just a few counts. J is TRBJ2-7 and V is TRBV4-2, with 10 bases that match TRBD1. Trimming took 5 bases from V and 3 from J; bases not matched to a gene: 4. The CDR3 covers 14 residues. Germline V gene data show CDR1 as LGHNA and CDR2 as YNFKEQ. CDR3 region: CASSRGTGVYEQYF. The CDR3 DNA sequence: TGTGCCAGCAGCAGGGGGACAGGGGTCTACGAGCAGTACTTC.

The table lists this clonotype with a few counts. The chain recombines TRBV28 with TRBJ2-1; 9 bases line up with TRBD2. The ends lost 2 bases at V and 12 bases at J; junction bases unmatched: 11. Germline CDR1 MDHEN, CDR2 SYDVKM. The CDR3 contains 15 residues. The CDR3 loop is CASSLQSLAGYAQFF. DNA for the CDR3: TGTGCCAGCAGTTTACAGTCCCTAGCGGGGTATGCGCAGTTCTTC.

This chain uses TRBV27 with TRBJ1-6; possibly TRBD1 for D (5 bases). Trimming took 4 bases from V and 7 from J, leaving 14 bases between them. The germline gives CDR1 MNHEY, CDR2 SMNVEV (reference sequence). The CDR3 runs to 15 residues. Written as DNA, the CDR3 is TGTGCCAGCAGTTCTCCGGGACGGCCAAATTCACCCCTCCACTTT. It specifies CASSSPGRPNSPLHF.

This clonotype showed up just a few times. The chain uses TRBV20-1 and TRBJ2-3, with 11 bases lining up with TRBD2. Germline V gene data show CDR1 as DFQATT and CDR2 as SNEGSKA (reference sequence). CDR3 length: 18 amino acids. V lost 5 bases, J lost 1 base, and 14 bases stayed unmatched. The CDR3 reads CSAPGTSGPPRGTDTQYF. CDR3 coding DNA: TGCAGTGCTCCGGGGACTAGCGGTCCGCCTAGAGGCACAGATACGCAGTATTTT.

The V gene is TRBV19, the J gene TRBJ1-2; tentatively, D is TRBD1 (5 bases). CDR1 LNHDA and CDR2 SQIVND come from the germline V gene (reference sequence). Trimming pared 8 bases from V and 2 bases from J, leaving 12 bases between. CDR3 length: 13 residues. This chain's CDR3 is CASAGRQNYGYTF. CDR3 bases: TGTGCCAGTGCGGGACGGCAGAACTATGGCTACACCTTC.

This clonotype was seen only a few times. V and J are TRBV15 and TRBJ2-1, with D perhaps matching TRBD2 (5 bases). Trimming stripped 4 bases from V and 7 bases from J, with 14 bases between. The CDR3 has 14 residues. The germline CDR1 and CDR2 sequences are LNHNV and YYDKDF (reference sequence). The CDR3: CATSTWTDPNEQFF. Here the CDR3 DNA reads TGTGCCACCAGCACTTGGACTGACCCGAATGAGCAGTTCTTC.

This clonotype was counted between two and nine times. The V and J genes are TRBV7-2 and TRBJ1-6, with TRBD1 as a possible D gene (6 bases). The V gene lost 5 bases and the J gene lost 7 bases, with 21 bases spanning the gap. CDR1 is SGHTA, CDR2 FQGNSA, per germline. The length of the CDR3 is 17 residues. The CDR3 protein is CASSKFLARGGNSPLHF. CDR3 coding DNA: TGTGCCAGCAGCAAATTCCTGGCCCGAGGGGGAAATTCACCCCTCCACTTT. Looking up the rest from reference TRBV7-2 and TRBJ1-6 gives the full variable domain: GAGVSQSPSNKVTEKGKDVELRCDPISGHTALYWYRQSLGQGLEFLIYFQGNSAPDKSGLPSDRFSAERTGGSVSTLTIQRTQQEDSAVYLCASSKFLARGGNSPLHFGNGTRLTVT.

This clonotype has a count of ten or more. The genes are TRBV7-2 and TRBJ2-1; D unresolved. The CDR3 extends over 14 amino acids. The ends were cut back, 5 bases at V and 8 bases at J, with 16 bases in the middle. CDR1 is SGHTA and CDR2 is FQGNSA in the germline V gene. The CDR3 DNA is TGTGCCAGCAGCCTCGCCCCTTTGGGCGATGAGCAGTTCTTC. Protein: CASSLAPLGDEQFF.

This clonotype was observed at least ten times. V gene TRBV5-1 combines with J gene TRBJ1-5; unclear D gene. The CDR3 spans 15 residues. The germline gives CDR1 SGHRS, CDR2 YFSETQ. Trimming removed 0 bases from V and 6 bases from J, with 13 bases in between. CDR3 loop: CASSLDGDRGQPQHF. Written as DNA, the CDR3 is TGCGCCAGCAGCTTGGATGGGGATCGGGGTCAGCCCCAGCATTTT.

This clonotype was found many times. V and J are TRBV4-1 and TRBJ2-1, with 8 bases matching TRBD1. V shed 1 base and J 5 bases; nucleotides not matched to a gene: 7. The germline CDR1 and CDR2 sequences are MGHRA and YSYEKL. This CDR3 is built from 16 residues. CDR3 sequence (DNA): TGCGCCAGCAGCCAAGGACAGGACAGGGCAAACAATGAGCAGTTCTTC. Amino acid sequence: CASSQGQDRANNEQFF.